The source of this T cell receptor (beta chain) is a study of radiotherapy plus CTLA-4 blockade in lung cancer. The repertoire was sequenced with immunoSEQ multiplex PCR; TCRdb's copy has only in-frame clones and lacks some. Among approximately 83,000 clones listed, 78% were seen once. This clonotype was obtained from a human donor with non-small cell lung cancer who had a partial response to radiotherapy plus ipilimumab. Some clones in this sample may be carry-over from other donors' samples. Source: peripheral blood, taken from a patient treated with radiotherapy plus ipilimumab.

The CDR3 nucleotides read TGTGCCAGCAGGAGATGGACTAGCGGGGGCACAGATACGCAGTATTTT. This gives the protein CASRRWTSGGTDTQYF. V usage is TRBV6-6 and J usage is TRBJ2-3; 12 nucleotides line up with TRBD2. The CDR3 contains 16 residues. V shed 6 bases and J 1 base; nucleotides not matched to a gene: 5. Germline lookup yields CDR1 MNHNY and CDR2 SVGAGI (reference sequence).